The 5 T cell receptor beta chains presented below share a single source sample, sequenced in a study of monozygotic twins with inflammatory bowel disease. No DNA is given; TCRdb re-called the 5' RACE reads and lists each CDR3 protein once. The table lists 93,000 or so distinct CDR3 sequences. The specimen sequenced was blood. The receptor source for this set is a human donor with ulcerative colitis or Crohn's disease, or a healthy co-twin of an affected twin (not recorded which).

The chain recombines TRBV7-2 with TRBJ2-5; TCRdb proposes TRBD2, but this gene call is untestable without DNA. Per the germline V gene, CDR1 is SGHTA and CDR2 is FQGNSA. CDR3 size: 16 residues. CDR3 in amino acids: CASSLLAGGGKETQYF.

The chain combines TRBV5-1 with TRBJ1-5. The CDR3 is 13 amino acids. CDR1 and CDR2 from the germline V gene are SGHRS and YFSETQ. This CDR3 reads CASSPYSNQPQHF.

The chain has TRBV20-1 and TRBJ2-5; without DNA, the TCRdb call of TRBD2 cannot be checked. The CDR3 runs 21 residues. In germline, CDR1 is DFQATT, CDR2 SNEGSKA (reference sequence). CDR3 protein: CSARDPAYESPYLPYQETQYF.

V and J are TRBV6-5 and TRBJ1-2. Germline CDR1 is MNHEY and CDR2 is SVGAGI. The CDR3 extends over 14 amino acids. The CDR3 loop reads CASSYSGRARGYTF.

The rearrangement links TRBV28 to TRBJ2-7; the D call from TCRdb, TRBD1, cannot be confirmed without DNA. The CDR3 consists of 15 residues. CDR1 and CDR2 from the germline V gene are MDHEN and SYDVKM. CDR3 sequence: CASSRHQQGSGEQYF.